The 22 T cell receptor beta chains below were found in one sample sequenced in a study of vaccination effects on CD4 cells after COVID-19 (dated by TCRdb to between 2022 and 2023). In the ViraFEST assay, PBMC were stimulated with viral peptide pools, and TCR sequencing was then used to find antigen-specific CD4+ T cell clonotypes based on their expansion. After about 10 days of culture, CD4+ T cells were isolated with the EasySep CD4+ T cell isolation kit. Each participant received two doses of an mRNA SARS-CoV-2 vaccine, either BNT162b2 or mRNA-1273. Their antigens are not known. The library was made by the immunoSEQ multiplex PCR assay. TCRdb took over this immuneACCESS table, retaining in-frame rearrangements with V and J assigned. Such tables are incomplete; in checked studies, under half of the missing clones stem from an unresolved V gene, and the remainder is unexplained. Within this sample are nearly 30,000 clones, with around 86% of them counted one time only. More than 5% of the sample comes from the top ten.

Sequences were derived from CD4+ T cells from PBMCs cultured with SARS-CoV-2 spike peptides, sampled after COVID-19 vaccination. In light of the paper, this sample's cell subset or site label describes: SARS-CoV-2 spike overlapping peptide pool stimulation. All receptors derive from a human donor who received a COVID-19 vaccine. Some clones in this sample may be carry-over from other donors' samples.

This chain connects TRBV18 to TRBJ2-5; TRBD2 might be the D (6 bases). The CDR3 covers 13 residues. The germline V and J ends were trimmed by 3 bases and 5 bases, with 10 bases remaining between them. Germline CDR1 and CDR2: KGHSH and LQKENI. The CDR3: CASSPGGAETQYF. CDR3 DNA sequence: TGTGCCAGCTCACCGGGGGGTGCCGAGACCCAGTACTTC.

This clone was counted once. This chain uses TRBV5-1 with TRBJ2-3, with D possibly TRBD2 on 6 matching bases. This CDR3 region has 14 residues. Germline V CDR1 and CDR2: SGHRS, YFSETQ. V was pared by 7 bases and J by 6 bases, with 18 bases between. CDR3 DNA sequence: TGCGCCAGCGCCGGGGGAGGTTGGTACGATACGCAGTATTTT. Protein sequence: CASAGGGWYDTQYF.

This clone was observed a few times. V usage is TRBV2 and J usage is TRBJ1-2; 8 bases map to TRBD1. After removal of 6 bases from V and 8 bases from J, the junction contained 11 bases not matched to a gene. This CDR3 is 14 amino acids long. Germline V gene lookup returns CDR1 SNHLY and CDR2 FYNNEI. DNA of the CDR3: TGTGCCAGCAGGGTTACGGACAGGGCTATCGGCTACACCTTC. Translating it yields CASRVTDRAIGYTF.

This chain connects TRBV19 to TRBJ1-1, with 8 bases aligning to TRBD1. Germline-derived CDR1 and CDR2 are LNHDA and SQIVND (reference sequence). V lost 5 bases and J lost 4; bases outside the gene matches: 9. CDR3 length: 15 residues. CDR3 protein: CASSAPRGLVTEAFF. CDR3 sequence (DNA): TGTGCCAGTAGTGCCCCCAGGGGGCTGGTCACTGAAGCTTTCTTT. Drawing the rest from reference TRBV19 and TRBJ1-1, the complete variable domain is DGGITQSPKYLFRKEGQNVTLSCEQNLNHDAMYWYRQDPGQGLRLIYYSQIVNDFQKGDIAEGYSVSREKKESFPLTVTSAQKNPTAFYLCASSAPRGLVTEAFFGQGTRLTVV.

This chain links TRBV27 with TRBJ2-3; 9 bases line up with TRBD1. CDR1 and CDR2 (germline): MNHEY, SMNVEV (reference sequence). V shed 6 bases and J 3 bases; nucleotides not matched to a gene: 4. The CDR3 extends over 14 amino acids. CDR3 in amino acids: CASRRQGGTDTQYF. DNA of the CDR3: TGTGCCAGCAGACGACAGGGGGGTACAGATACGCAGTATTTT.

J is TRBJ2-2 and V is TRBV5-5; 12 bases fit TRBD2. This CDR3 contains 15 residues. The germline V gene has CDR1 SGHKS and CDR2 YYEKEE (reference sequence). The V gene end was trimmed by 10 bases and the J gene end by 1 base; junction bases not matched to a gene: 5. The CDR3 loop is CASGGLAGNTGELFF. CDR3 nucleotides: TGTGCCTCGGGGGGACTAGCGGGGAACACCGGGGAGCTGTTTTTT.

The chain employs TRBV6-6 and TRBJ1-1; maybe TRBD1 (5 bases). This CDR3 has 12 amino acids. CDR1 and CDR2 (germline): MNHNY, SVGAGI (reference sequence). V was cut by 5 bases and J by 2 bases, with 6 bases left in between. CDR3 sequence (DNA): TGTGCCAGCAGTCGGGACAACACTGAAGCTTTCTTT. This sequence encodes CASSRDNTEAFF.

A few counts support this clone. The chain links TRBV5-6 to TRBJ2-6; 7 nucleotides line up with TRBD1. CDR3 length equals 17 residues. Trimming removed 4 bases from V and 0 bases from J; junction bases left unmatched: 7. Germline assignment: CDR1 SGHDT and CDR2 YYEEEE. The CDR3 sequence is CASSNGQALSGANVLTF. CDR3 coding DNA: TGTGCCAGCAGCAATGGACAGGCCCTCTCTGGGGCCAACGTCCTGACTTTC.

CDR3 nucleotides: TGTGCCAGCACCCCCGGGACAGGGGGCCTACGGTATGAAAAACTGTTTTTT. It translates to CASTPGTGGLRYEKLFF. The V call is TRBV6-2 or TRBV6-3, the J call TRBJ1-4, with TRBD1 matching 12 bases. The V segment lost 7 bases and the J segment 6 bases; nucleotides outside the gene matches: 12. The germline V gene has CDR1 MNHEY and CDR2 SVGEGT. The CDR3 covers 17 residues.

This chain joins TRBV29-1 and TRBJ1-2, with 10 bases matching TRBD1. The CDR3 is 13 residues long. Germline CDR1 is SQVTM and CDR2 is ANQGSEA. Trimming cost V 4 bases and J 8 bases; bases outside gene matches: 7. This chain's CDR3 is CSVATGGKGGYTF. As DNA, the CDR3 is TGCAGCGTTGCGACAGGGGGCAAGGGGGGCTACACCTTC.

The chain links TRBV28 to TRBJ1-6; D is perhaps TRBD1 (5 bases). Trimming stripped 3 bases from V and 6 bases from J, with 9 bases between. This CDR3 comprises 14 residues. CDR1 MDHEN and CDR2 SYDVKM come from the germline V gene. CDR3 nucleotides: TGTGCCAGCAGTTTTCGGGACCCTAATTCACCCCTCCACTTT. It yields the protein CASSFRDPNSPLHF.

The chain recombines TRBV12-2 with TRBJ2-7; TRBD2 was called by the table and not checked on the DNA. TRBV12-2 is termed a pseudogene. This CDR3 has 17 residues. CDR3 sequence: CASRLALYYIEGFEQYV. The DNA of the CDR3 is TGTGCAAGTCGCTTAGCGCTGTATTATATCGAGGGCTTCGAGCAGTACGTC.

J is TRBJ2-7 and V is TRBV2; D gene uncertain. Per germline, CDR1 SNHLY and CDR2 FYNNEI. V was cut by 3 bases and J by 6 bases, with 6 bases left in between. The CDR3 sequence is 11 residues long. The CDR3 DNA is TGTGCCAGCAGTGAGGTAGGCGAGCAGTACGTC. This encodes CASSEVGEQYV.

The J gene is TRBJ2-7, the V gene TRBV6-1; D uncertain. The V end was cut by 3 bases, the J end by 0 bases, with 6 bases between. The CDR3 is 13 amino acids. The germline V gene encodes CDR1 MNHNS and CDR2 SASEGT. Written as DNA, the CDR3 is TGTGCCAGCAGTGACAGGAGCTCCTACGAGCAGTACGTC. Its protein product is CASSDRSSYEQYV.

V is TRBV7-3 and J is TRBJ1-1; maybe TRBD1 (5 bases). CDR3 length equals 17 residues. Trimming took 0 bases from V and 1 from J, leaving 15 bases between them. CDR1 and CDR2 from the germline V gene are SGHTA and FQGTGA. The CDR3 loop is CASSLTGTPLENTEAFF. For the CDR3, the DNA is TGTGCCAGCAGCTTAACCGGGACTCCACTAGAGAACACTGAAGCTTTCTTT.

In this sample, this clone turned up a few times. The CDR3 reads CASSQAPATNEKLFF. CDR3 bases: TGCGCCAGCAGCCAAGCCCCTGCAACTAATGAAAAACTGTTTTTT. The rearrangement links TRBV4-3 to TRBJ1-4, with D unclear. The V and J ends lost 1 base and 0 bases respectively, with 6 bases between them. Germline V gene data show CDR1 as LGHNA and CDR2 as YSLEER. The CDR3 runs 15 residues.

The genes are TRBV6-1 and TRBJ1-1; no reliable D call. Deletions cut 2 bases from V and 6 bases from J, with 13 bases between. Germline V gene lookup returns CDR1 MNHNS and CDR2 SASEGT. The CDR3 is 14 amino acids. CDR3 sequence reads: CASSELGGIPEAFF. CDR3 bases: TGTGCCAGCAGTGAATTAGGTGGTATACCTGAAGCTTTCTTT.

The V and J genes are TRBV24-1 and TRBJ1-5; D is unclear. The germline V and J ends were trimmed by 6 bases and 0 bases, with 11 bases remaining between them. This CDR3 comprises 15 residues. Germline assignment: CDR1 KGHDR and CDR2 SFDVKD. The CDR3 loop is CATSSSFGSNQPQHF. The DNA of the CDR3 is TGTGCCACCAGTTCAAGTTTTGGTAGCAATCAGCCCCAGCATTTT.

The sample holds one count of this clone. This chain joins TRBV11-2 and TRBJ2-1, with TRBD2 matching 13 bases. The CDR3 is 19 residues long. V gave up 7 bases and J gave up 4 bases; unmatched junction bases: 16. Germline V gene data show CDR1 as SGHAT and CDR2 as FQNNGV. DNA of the CDR3: TGTGCCAGCACCCCCAAGGGACTAGCGGGATCCCTTGGGTACAATGAGCAGTTCTTC. Translation gives CASTPKGLAGSLGYNEQFF.

The rearrangement links TRBV7-2 to TRBJ2-7; D tentatively fits TRBD1 or TRBD2 (5 bases each). Germline CDR1 and CDR2: SGHTA and FQGNSA. V lost 3 bases and J lost 4, with 13 bases in between. The CDR3 is 14 residues long. This chain's CDR3 is CASSFGHGNYEQYV. DNA of the CDR3: TGTGCCAGCAGCTTTGGACACGGGAATTACGAGCAGTACGTC.

V is TRBV29-1 and J is TRBJ1-3, with 12 nucleotides matching TRBD1. This CDR3 is 14 amino acids long. V gave up 6 bases and J gave up 8 bases; unmatched junction bases: 8. Germline V gene sequence: CDR1 SQVTM, CDR2 ANQGSEA. The CDR3: CSVPGTGGRDTIYF. The CDR3 coding sequence is TGCAGCGTGCCCGGGACAGGGGGCCGTGACACCATATATTTT.

Here the CDR3 DNA reads TGTGCCTGGAGTTTCCGGGGAACGAACTATGGCTACACCTTC. This translates into CAWSFRGTNYGYTF. J is TRBJ1-2 and V is TRBV30; D ambiguous. This CDR3 has 14 residues. Trimming took 2 bases from V and 2 from J, leaving 12 bases between them. Germline values: CDR1 GTSNPN, CDR2 SVGIG (reference sequence).